This T cell receptor beta chain was observed in a study of STAT3 mutations in large granular lymphocyte leukemia. Points from the study as a whole: Clonal expansion was inferred from other time points because no sample existed at each clone's first appearance. In T-cell large granular lymphocyte leukemia, about half of patients showed multiple immunodominant subclonotypes.

The CDR3 is made up of 15 amino acids. CDR1 MNHEY and CDR2 SMNVEV come from the germline V gene (reference sequence). V was shortened by 2 bases and J by 5 bases, with 13 bases between the two germline ends. TCRbeta libraries averaged around 42,000 productive templates per sample. Data came from immunoSEQ multiplex PCR; TCRdb stores just in-frame clones and leaves some out. The top ten clones hold around a sixth of a sample with roughly 5,900 clones, approximately 91% of them seen once. A note on this clone: Antigen specificity is unknown.

The chain combines TRBV27 with TRBJ2-4, with D uncertain. The sequenced sample was PBMCs. The sequence was obtained from a human donor with T large granular lymphocyte leukemia. Some clones in this sample may be carry-over from other donors' samples. CDR3 in amino acids: CASSLGGSLQNIQYF. The CDR3 DNA is TGTGCCAGCAGTTTAGGTGGCAGCCTTCAAAACATTCAGTACTTC.